The present T cell receptor (beta chain) was sequenced within a study of blood T cell repertoires in COVID-19. Study-level background: Italy, Spain and the United States were the sources of the convalescent and acute COVID-19 samples. The analysed material was cDNA or gDNA that came from T cells, B-cell-depleted T cells, or PBMCs.

How the authors handled the data: Scientists estimated how many nucleated cells there were by amplifying reference gene primers. Sequenced by immunoSEQ multiplex PCR; TCRdb stores in-frame clones only, minus some. V and J calls plus clone size are reproduced from that table; the DNA served to infer D and trimming. The table lists around 130,000 clones, 84% of them singletons. Germline V gene lookup returns CDR1 SEHNR and CDR2 FQNEAQ (reference sequence). Trimming took 3 bases from V and 1 from J, leaving 6 bases between them. The CDR3 is 13 amino acids. The sample taken for sequencing was peripheral blood. This receptor was obtained from a woman aged 60-75 years with acute or convalescent COVID-19. This chain uses TRBV7-9 with TRBJ1-1; a weak D match, TRBD1 (5 bases). In DNA form, the CDR3 reads TGTGCCAGCAGCTTCGGGGGGAACACTGAAGCTTTCTTT. Its translation is CASSFGGNTEAFF.